These T cell receptor beta chains were read from a single sample in a study of cytomegalovirus exposure and HLA in healthy donors. This table comes from immunoSEQ multiplex PCR, and its TCRdb copy is limited to in-frame clones, with some not included. The top ten hold 20% to 25% of the sample, which has about 150,000 clones, about 86% seen once. The sequenced material came from PBMCs. The receptors shown here come from a young man in good health and CMV-seropositive. Each CDR3 is given with its conserved first and last residue. The D gene is left open where the match is weak. Clone size is stated in some rows and not others, as once, few, many or a class when expanded.

j_call	clone_size	v_call	cdr3_length	d_call	cdr3_aa	cdr3_nt
TRBJ2-7	once	TRBV6-5	13	TRBD2	CASSYERGAEQYF	TGTGCCAGCAGTTACGAGCGGGGGGCCGAGCAGTACTTC
TRBJ1-6	NA	TRBV7-2	15	NA	CASSLGGFDNSPLHF	TGTGCCAGCAGCTTGGGAGGGTTCGATAATTCACCCCTCCACTTT
TRBJ1-1	NA	TRBV11-2	16	NA	CASSPFLGTGNTEAFF	TGTGCCAGCAGCCCTTTTTTAGGTACAGGGAACACTGAAGCTTTCTTT
TRBJ1-3	NA	TRBV7-2	15	TRBD1	CASSPGQGKGNTIYF	TGTGCCAGCAGCCCGGGACAGGGAAAGGGAAACACCATATATTTT
TRBJ2-7	NA	TRBV27	20	TRBD1	CASSLSPRDRVTSILRGQYF	TGTGCCAGCAGTTTAAGTCCCCGGGACAGGGTGACTTCTATACTACGAGGACAGTACTTC
TRBJ1-4	many	TRBV5-6	16	TRBD1	CASSTGTGGMDEKLFF	TGTGCCAGCAGCACCGGGACAGGGGGAATGGATGAAAAACTGTTTTTT
TRBJ1-1	NA	TRBV7-3	13	NA	CASSLWATSEAFF	TGTGCCAGCAGCTTATGGGCCACCTCTGAAGCTTTCTTT
TRBJ1-6	NA	TRBV4-2	17	TRBD1	CASSQDGVDRGNSPLHF	TGTGCCAGCAGCCAAGATGGGGTAGACAGGGGGAACTCACCCCTCCACTTT
TRBJ2-1	NA	TRBV4-3	16	NA	CASSQDWWGGLNEQFF	TGCGCCAGCAGCCAAGATTGGTGGGGGGGCCTCAATGAGCAGTTCTTC
TRBJ1-3	NA	TRBV6-5	13	TRBD1	CASSRTGFNTIYF	TGTGCCAGCAGTCGGACAGGCTTTAACACCATATATTTT
TRBJ2-5	once	TRBV21-1	14	NA	CASSKGGLGGTQYF	TGTGCCAGCAGCAAAGGTGGACTCGGTGGGACCCAGTACTTC
TRBJ2-7	NA	TRBV30	15	TRBD2	CAWSVPGLAGYEQYF	TGTGCCTGGAGTGTACCCGGACTAGCGGGTTACGAGCAGTACTTC
TRBJ1-2	NA	TRBV18	16	NA	CASSPSEAGRIYGYTF	TGTGCCAGCTCACCCAGCGAGGCAGGGCGGATCTATGGCTACACCTTC
TRBJ2-5	NA	TRBV7-2	14	TRBD1	CASSLQGARETQYF	TGTGCCAGCAGCTTACAGGGGGCAAGAGAGACCCAGTACTTC
TRBJ2-2	NA	TRBV7-3	12	NA	CASSSSGGELFF	TGTGCCAGCAGCTCCTCGGGCGGGGAGCTGTTTTTT
TRBJ1-2	NA	TRBV15	16	NA	CATSKRSGVAMHGYTF	TGTGCCACCAGCAAGAGGTCGGGAGTCGCAATGCATGGCTACACCTTC
TRBJ1-1	once	TRBV4-3	14	NA	CASSQDRWDTEAFF	TGCGCCAGCAGCCAAGACAGGTGGGACACTGAAGCTTTCTTT
TRBJ2-7	once	TRBV19	14	TRBD1	CASIAQGASYEQYF	TGTGCCAGTATCGCACAGGGGGCCTCCTACGAGCAGTACTTC
TRBJ1-5	NA	TRBV6-5	14	TRBD1	CASSYVQGVQPQHF	TGTGCCAGCAGTTATGTACAGGGGGTACAGCCCCAGCATTTT
TRBJ1-1	once	TRBV9	13	NA	CASSVLSGGEAFF	TGTGCCAGCAGCGTCCTGAGCGGGGGCGAAGCTTTCTTT
TRBJ2-3	many	TRBV6-1	16	TRBD2	CASSAGLDVSTDTQYF	TGTGCCAGCAGTGCGGGACTAGACGTTAGCACAGATACGCAGTATTTT
TRBJ1-5	NA	TRBV7-2	17	NA	CASSRGTGVVDNQPQHF	TGTGCCAGCAGCAGAGGGACGGGAGTGGTAGACAATCAGCCCCAGCATTTT
TRBJ2-7	NA	TRBV2	14	NA	CASSGRQTLYEQYF	TGTGCCAGCAGCGGAAGACAGACCCTCTACGAGCAGTACTTC
TRBJ2-7	NA	TRBV19	15	TRBD1	CASSPPGTGTYEQYF	TGTGCCAGTAGTCCTCCCGGGACAGGAACCTACGAGCAGTACTTC
TRBJ2-7	NA	TRBV9	15	TRBD2	CASSDGTSGPEEQYF	TGTGCCAGCAGCGACGGGACTAGCGGCCCCGAAGAGCAGTACTTC
TRBJ2-1	once	TRBV27	17	TRBD1	CASSLEGGSKSYNEQFF	TGTGCCAGCAGTTTAGAAGGGGGCTCGAAATCCTACAATGAGCAGTTCTTC